The 9 T cell receptor beta chains reported below all come from one sample, sequenced in a study of T cell changes during pregnancy in multiple sclerosis. Some clones are missing from TCRdb's copy, which holds only in-frame ones; the method was immunoSEQ multiplex PCR. This table holds tens of thousands of clones, more than 75% found once. The specimen was peripheral blood, collected in the second trimester of pregnancy. The receptors were sampled from a female donor in good health, enrolled as a control in a pregnancy study.

The chain carries TRBV7-2 and TRBJ1-1; unclear D gene. The CDR3 is 13 residues long. CDR1 and CDR2 from the germline V gene are SGHTA and FQGNSA. V was trimmed by 3 bases and J by 4 bases, leaving 9 bases between them. This CDR3 is CASSFRRSTEAFF. The CDR3 bases are TGTGCCAGCAGCTTTCGACGGAGCACTGAAGCTTTCTTT.

V and J are TRBV7-9 and TRBJ2-5; 7 bases align to TRBD2. Unmatched junction bases numbered 9, after V lost 7 bases and J lost 4 bases. Germline CDR1 is SEHNR and CDR2 is FQNEAQ (reference sequence). The CDR3 extends over 14 amino acids. The CDR3 here is CASKAGSLGETQYF. The CDR3 DNA reads TGTGCCAGCAAAGCGGGAAGTCTAGGAGAGACCCAGTACTTC. Combining the CDR3 with reference TRBV7-9 and TRBJ2-5 gives the whole variable domain DTGVSQNPRHKITKRGQNVTFRCDPISEHNRLYWYRQTLGQGPEFLTYFQNEAQLEKSRLLSDRFSAERPKGSFSTLEIQRTEQGDSAMYLCASKAGSLGETQYFGPGTRLLVL.

The chain recombines TRBV9 with TRBJ2-1; 9 bases fit TRBD2. The CDR3 is 15 residues long. Germline assignment: CDR1 SGDLS and CDR2 YYNGEE. Trimming took 4 bases from V and 2 from J; bases not matched to a gene: 4. CDR3 amino acids: CASSLAGVPYNEQFF. CDR3 nucleotides: TGTGCCAGCAGCTTAGCGGGAGTCCCCTACAATGAGCAGTTCTTC.

The chain joins TRBV4-1 to TRBJ2-2; 8 bases are shared with TRBD1. Germline-derived CDR1 and CDR2 are MGHRA and YSYEKL. V lost 3 bases, J lost 3 bases, and 15 bases stayed unmatched. This CDR3 has 19 residues. CDR3 sequence: CASSQVGGRGPWHTGELFF. DNA for the CDR3: TGCGCCAGCAGCCAGGTGGGCGGCAGGGGGCCGTGGCACACCGGGGAGCTGTTTTTT.

The rearrangement joins TRBV19 to TRBJ2-1; 9 bases line up with TRBD1. CDR1 and CDR2 (germline): LNHDA, SQIVND (reference sequence). The J segment lost 6 bases and the V segment lost 6 bases, leaving 9 bases of the junction unmatched. The CDR3 has 15 amino acids. Here the CDR3 DNA reads TGTGCCAGTAGGACCCTTCCGGGACAGGGCAATGAGCAGTTCTTC. Its translation: CASRTLPGQGNEQFF.

The chain is built from TRBV5-1 and TRBJ2-2; 12 bases fit TRBD2. In germline, CDR1 is SGHRS, CDR2 YFSETQ. Unmatched junction bases numbered 5, after V lost 2 bases and J lost 3 bases. The CDR3 is made up of 17 amino acids. CDR3 coding DNA: TGCGCCAGCAGCTTAGACCTAGCGGGAGGGCACACCGGGGAGCTGTTTTTT. Translated: CASSLDLAGGHTGELFF.

V usage is TRBV15 and J usage is TRBJ2-7; D is perhaps TRBD1 (5 bases). CDR1 LNHNV and CDR2 YYDKDF come from the germline V gene (reference sequence). The V gene lost 0 bases and the J gene lost 1 base, with 10 bases spanning the gap. The CDR3 has 15 residues. The CDR3 DNA reads as TGTGCCACCAGCAGAGAGCAGGGTCTTTCCTACGAGCAGTACTTC. It yields the protein CATSREQGLSYEQYF.

This clone was counted between two and nine times. The chain recombines TRBV29-1 with TRBJ1-1, with a possible D match to TRBD1 (6 bases). Germline loops: CDR1 SQVTM, CDR2 ANQGSEA. This CDR3 is built from 12 residues. V was trimmed by 7 bases and J by 4 bases, leaving 13 bases between them. In nucleotides, the CDR3 is TGCAGCGCCCACTACAGGGCCACTGAAGCTTTCTTT. It specifies CSAHYRATEAFF.

The J gene is TRBJ1-2, the V gene TRBV5-4; 8 positions match TRBD1. CDR1 is SGHNT, CDR2 YYREEE, per germline (reference sequence). V shed 10 bases, J shed 8 bases, and the junction held 19 bases outside the gene matches. CDR3 length: 15 amino acids. CDR3 region: CAGTEPTGTGIGYTF. CDR3 nucleotide sequence: TGTGCCGGAACCGAGCCCACCGGGACAGGAATCGGCTACACCTTC. Complete variable domain (other parts from reference TRBV5-4 and TRBJ1-2): ETGVTQSPTHLIKTRGQQVTLRCSSQSGHNTVSWYQQALGQGPQFIFQYYREEENGRGNFPPRFSGLQFPNYSSELNVNALELDDSALYLCAGTEPTGTGIGYTFGSGTRLTVV.